The 9 T cell receptor beta chains presented below share a single source sample, sequenced in a study of shared clonotypes between healthy human individuals (dated by TCRdb to 2020 to 2022). Library method: the immunoSEQ multiplex PCR assay. TCRdb re-hosts the immuneACCESS table, in-frame sequences only. Its copies lack some clones; in the studies checked, an unresolved V gene accounts for under half of them, and the cause for the rest is not known. The sample data list approximately 1.4 million clones, and 98% of these were observed just once. The top ten constitute about 0.4% of the sample. Sequences were obtained from naive CD4+ T cells sorted from blood. In light of the paper, this sample's cell subset or site label describes: CD45RA+ positively selected. These receptors were obtained from a man aged 25 to 45 in good health.

The chain couples TRBV27 to TRBJ2-1; TRBD2 aligns across 7 bases. The CDR3 contains 15 residues. Germline CDR1 reads MNHEY; CDR2 reads SMNVEV (reference sequence). V shed 2 bases, J shed 9 bases, and the junction held 10 bases outside the gene matches. Here the CDR3 reads CASSLAGESRSEQFF. CDR3 sequence (DNA): TGTGCCAGCAGTTTAGCGGGAGAAAGCCGGTCTGAGCAGTTCTTC.

V gene TRBV5-1 combines with J gene TRBJ2-2; D not certain. Germline V lookup: CDR1 SGHRS, CDR2 YFSETQ. V was cut by 4 bases and J by 4 bases, with 23 bases left in between. The CDR3 sequence is 18 residues long. This CDR3 is CASSPYLIKEMTTGELFF. The CDR3 DNA sequence: TGCGCCAGCAGCCCCTACCTTATAAAAGAAATGACCACCGGGGAGCTGTTTTTT.

Here the CDR3 reads CASSNIRDTEAFF. CDR3 coding DNA: TGCGCCAGCAGTAATATACGGGACACTGAAGCTTTCTTT. The chain couples TRBV10-1 to TRBJ1-1; D call uncertain. The CDR3 is made up of 13 amino acids. V lost 5 bases to trimming and J lost 3 bases, with 10 bases between them. Looked up from germline, CDR1 is WNHNN and CDR2 is SYGVQD (reference sequence).

This chain links TRBV5-1 with TRBJ2-7; D remains unclear. The CDR3 length is 15 residues. Deletions cut 2 bases from V and 0 bases from J, with 12 bases between. Germline V lookup: CDR1 SGHRS, CDR2 YFSETQ. The CDR3 coding sequence is TGCGCCAGCAGCTTACATGCCCGGAGCTCCTACGAGCAGTACTTC. This translates into CASSLHARSSYEQYF.

In this sample, this clone turned up once. V gene TRBV27 combines with J gene TRBJ1-5; unclear D gene. Trimming stripped 6 bases from V and 2 bases from J, with 11 bases between. Germline values: CDR1 MNHEY, CDR2 SMNVEV (reference sequence). The CDR3 extends over 14 amino acids. CDR3 in DNA: TGTGCCAGCAGCCGCGGACGGGGCAATCAGCCCCAGCATTTT. Translating it yields CASSRGRGNQPQHF.

V gene TRBV11-2 combines with J gene TRBJ2-3, with 9 nucleotides matching TRBD2. Per the germline V gene, CDR1 is SGHAT and CDR2 is FQNNGV. Trimming at V came to 4 bases and at J to 1 base, leaving 6 bases not matched to a gene. This CDR3 is built from 16 residues. This chain's CDR3 is CASSSIAGAGTDTQYF. CDR3 DNA: TGTGCCAGCAGCTCAATAGCGGGAGCGGGCACAGATACGCAGTATTTT.

The chain has TRBV5-1 and TRBJ1-2; TRBD1 is a possible D gene (5 bases). The germline CDR1 and CDR2 sequences are SGHRS and YFSETQ. This CDR3 is 13 amino acids long. V lost 3 bases to trimming and J lost 9 bases, with 15 bases between them. As DNA, the CDR3 is TGCGCCAGCAGCTCGGGACGGGCGGCAAGCTACACCTTC. Amino acids: CASSSGRAASYTF.

V and J are TRBV7-9 and TRBJ2-3; 8 nucleotides match TRBD2. After removal of 1 base from V and 4 bases from J, the junction contained 13 bases not matched to a gene. CDR1 and CDR2 (germline): SEHNR, FQNEAQ (reference sequence). The CDR3 covers 18 residues. CDR3 in DNA: TGTGCCAGCAGCTTAGTCCCCTATGGAGCGGGAGCGGCAGATACGCAGTATTTT. It yields the protein CASSLVPYGAGAADTQYF.

V gene TRBV19 combines with J gene TRBJ2-1, with D possibly TRBD2 on 6 matching bases. This CDR3 contains 16 residues. CDR1 is LNHDA, CDR2 SQIVND, per germline (reference sequence). V was shortened by 4 bases and J by 3 bases, with 16 bases between the two germline ends. The CDR3 coding sequence is TGTGCCAGTAGTACCGTAGGAGGGCTTGGCTACAATGAGCAGTTCTTC. It yields the protein CASSTVGGLGYNEQFF.